This T cell receptor (beta chain) comes out of a study of T cell responses to AZD1222 COVID-19 vaccine. The study, taken as a whole, reports: Donor demographics were predominantly white British with a female majority; clonal diversity may be underestimated. Repertoire sampling occurred only after the peak T cell response. Epitopes outside B.1.351 and B.1.1.7 mutated regions reportedly drew nearly half of spike TCRs.

V was shortened by 1 base and J by 4 bases, with 7 bases between the two germline ends. The CDR3 is 13 residues long. Germline CDR1 and CDR2: SGHAT and FQNNGV. A remark on this clone: Its antigen is unknown.

The protocol was immunoSEQ multiplex PCR, while the TCRdb copy is restricted to in-frame clones and leaves out a portion. The top ten clones hold more than 3% of a sample with approximately 140,000 clones, more than 80% of them seen once. The input for sequencing was peripheral blood, taken 28 days after the second AZD1222 dose. The receptor was derived from an adult who received the AZD1222 COVID-19 vaccine. This chain links TRBV11-2 with TRBJ1-2; D remains ambiguous. The CDR3 nucleotides are TGTGCCAGCAGCTTAGTATCCAGCTATGGCTACACCTTC. It translates to CASSLVSSYGYTF.